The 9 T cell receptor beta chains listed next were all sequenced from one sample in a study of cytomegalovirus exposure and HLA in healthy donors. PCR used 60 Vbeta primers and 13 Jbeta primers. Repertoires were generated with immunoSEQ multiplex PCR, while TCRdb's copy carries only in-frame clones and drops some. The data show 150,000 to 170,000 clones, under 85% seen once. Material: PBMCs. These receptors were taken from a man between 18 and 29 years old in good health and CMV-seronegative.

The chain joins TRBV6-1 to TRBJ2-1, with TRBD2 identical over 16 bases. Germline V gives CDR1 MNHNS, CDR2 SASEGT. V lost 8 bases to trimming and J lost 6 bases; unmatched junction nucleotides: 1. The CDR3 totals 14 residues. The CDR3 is CASGTSGGVNEQFF. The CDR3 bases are TGTGCCAGCGGGACTAGCGGGGGGGTCAATGAGCAGTTCTTC.

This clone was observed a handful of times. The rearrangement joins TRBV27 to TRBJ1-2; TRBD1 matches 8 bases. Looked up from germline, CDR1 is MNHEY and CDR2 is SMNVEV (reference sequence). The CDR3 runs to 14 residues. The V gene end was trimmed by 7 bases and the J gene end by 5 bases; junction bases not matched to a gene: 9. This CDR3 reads CASTTDREGYGYTF. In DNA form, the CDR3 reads TGTGCCAGCACCACGGACAGGGAGGGGTATGGCTACACCTTC.

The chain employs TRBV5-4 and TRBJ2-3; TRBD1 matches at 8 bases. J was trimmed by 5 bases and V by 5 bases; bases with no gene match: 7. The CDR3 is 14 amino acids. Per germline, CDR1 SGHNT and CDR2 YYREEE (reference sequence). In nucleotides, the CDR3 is TGTGCCAGCAGTTCCAGGGGGCGCGTAGATACGCAGTATTTT. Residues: CASSSRGRVDTQYF.

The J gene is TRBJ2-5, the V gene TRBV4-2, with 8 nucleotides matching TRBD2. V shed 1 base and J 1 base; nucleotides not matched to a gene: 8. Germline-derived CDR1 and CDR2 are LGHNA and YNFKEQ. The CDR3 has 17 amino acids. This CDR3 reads CASSQGGAGDLQETQYF. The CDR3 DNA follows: TGTGCCAGCAGCCAAGGGGGAGCGGGGGACCTCCAAGAGACCCAGTACTTC.

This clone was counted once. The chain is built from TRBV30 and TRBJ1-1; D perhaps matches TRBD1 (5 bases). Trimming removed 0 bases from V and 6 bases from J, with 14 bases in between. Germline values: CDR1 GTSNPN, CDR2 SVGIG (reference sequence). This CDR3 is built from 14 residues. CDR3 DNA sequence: TGTGCCTGGAGTGTAATCTCAGGGTACGCTGAAGCTTTCTTT. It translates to CAWSVISGYAEAFF.

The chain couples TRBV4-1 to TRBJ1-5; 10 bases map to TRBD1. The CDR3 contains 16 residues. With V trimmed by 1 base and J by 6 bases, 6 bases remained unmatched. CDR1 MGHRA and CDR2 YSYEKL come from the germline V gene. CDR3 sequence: CASSQVDRGHAQPQHF. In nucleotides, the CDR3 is TGCGCCAGCAGCCAAGTAGACAGGGGGCATGCTCAGCCCCAGCATTTT.

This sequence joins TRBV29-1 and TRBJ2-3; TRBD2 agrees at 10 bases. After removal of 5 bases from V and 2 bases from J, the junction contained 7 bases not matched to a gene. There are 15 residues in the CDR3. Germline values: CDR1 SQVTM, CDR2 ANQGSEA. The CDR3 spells CSVMRTSGPTDTQYF. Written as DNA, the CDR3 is TGCAGCGTTATGAGGACTAGCGGACCCACAGATACGCAGTATTTT.

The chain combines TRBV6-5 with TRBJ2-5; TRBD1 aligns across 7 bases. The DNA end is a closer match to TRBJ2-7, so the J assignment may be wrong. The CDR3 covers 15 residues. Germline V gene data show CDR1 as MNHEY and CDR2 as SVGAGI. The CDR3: CASSYSPGGSYEQYF. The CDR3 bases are TGTGCCAGCAGTTACTCTCCAGGGGGCTCCTACGAGCAGTACTTC.

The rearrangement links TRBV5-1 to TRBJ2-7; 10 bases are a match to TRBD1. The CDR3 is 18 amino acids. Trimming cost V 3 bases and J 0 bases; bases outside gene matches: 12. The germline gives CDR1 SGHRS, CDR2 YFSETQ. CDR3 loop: CASSWSHPGQGTSYEQYF. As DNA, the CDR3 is TGCGCCAGCAGCTGGAGCCACCCGGGACAGGGGACCTCCTACGAGCAGTACTTC.